Detailed here is one T cell receptor (beta chain). Its antigen is still unknown. The sample originates from a study of molecular identifiers for immune sequencing clone quantification. Germline lookup yields CDR1 DFQATT and CDR2 SNEGSKA (reference sequence). The germline V and J ends were trimmed by 3 bases and 0 bases, with 5 bases remaining between them. There are 12 residues in the CDR3. Study-level results: One cell's worth of spiked Jurkat TCR RNA was reportedly detectable among 850,000 to 1,000,000 naive cells. Effector cells kept over 97% of their molecules in clones above 20 RNA copies, while naive cells kept under 1% there.

Listed TCR primers and previously described methods were used for bulk TCR libraries. TCRdb processed the PCR reads anew with MiXCR; each CDR3 protein has one entry. Among over 100,000 distinct CDR3 sequences, about 35% were seen once, and the ten largest hold roughly 10%. Sorting isolated naive CD8 T cells as CD8+CD4-CCR7+CD45RA+ events. The TCR comes from a human donor in good health. Some libraries in this study had Jurkat cell RNA spiked in. The sequenced sample consisted of naive CD8+ T cells from blood, with Jurkat cell RNA spiked in. As for subset: FACS-sorted CD8+CD4-CCR7+CD45RA+ naive T cells. J is TRBJ1-2 and V is TRBV20-1, with D unclear. CDR3 coding DNA: TGCAGTGCTAGGTTAGCTAACTATGGCTACACCTTC. This gives the protein CSARLANYGYTF.